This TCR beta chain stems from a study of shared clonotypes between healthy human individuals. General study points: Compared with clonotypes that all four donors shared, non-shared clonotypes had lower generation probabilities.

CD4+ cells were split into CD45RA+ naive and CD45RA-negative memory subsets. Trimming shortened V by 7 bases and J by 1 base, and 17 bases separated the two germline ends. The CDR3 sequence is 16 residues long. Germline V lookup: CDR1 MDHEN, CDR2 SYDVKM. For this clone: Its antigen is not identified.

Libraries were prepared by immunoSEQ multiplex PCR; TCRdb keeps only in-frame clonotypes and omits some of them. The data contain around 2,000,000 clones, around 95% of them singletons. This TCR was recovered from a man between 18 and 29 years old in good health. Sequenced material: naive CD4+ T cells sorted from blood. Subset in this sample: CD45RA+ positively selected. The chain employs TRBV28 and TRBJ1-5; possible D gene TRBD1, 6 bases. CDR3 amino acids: CASIPRGRGSNQPQHF. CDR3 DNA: TGTGCCAGCATTCCCCGTGGCAGGGGAAGCAATCAGCCCCAGCATTTT.